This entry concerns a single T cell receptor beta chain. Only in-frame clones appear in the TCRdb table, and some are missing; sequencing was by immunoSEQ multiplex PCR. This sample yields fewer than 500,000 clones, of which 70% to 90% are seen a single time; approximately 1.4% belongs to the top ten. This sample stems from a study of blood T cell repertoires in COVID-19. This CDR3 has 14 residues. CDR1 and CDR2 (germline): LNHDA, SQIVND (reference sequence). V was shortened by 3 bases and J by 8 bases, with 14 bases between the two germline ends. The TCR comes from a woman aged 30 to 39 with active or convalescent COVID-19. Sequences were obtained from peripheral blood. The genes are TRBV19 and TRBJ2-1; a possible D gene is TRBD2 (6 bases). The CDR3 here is CASSIPGTSHEQFF. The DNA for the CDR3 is TGTGCCAGTAGTATCCCTGGGACTTCTCATGAGCAGTTCTTC.